This TCR beta chain was recorded in a study of T-cell memory formation after mild COVID-19 (dated by TCRdb to the early 2020s). Broadly, across the study: TCR sequence clusters from the two donors were found to be largely donor specific. Two young, previously healthy adult volunteers made up the cohort, one male and one female. In a couple of donors, T-cell clones that expanded and contracted after mild COVID-19 were tracked by sequencing TCRalpha and TCRbeta repertoires over time.

PBMCs were isolated by Ficoll-Paque density gradient centrifugation. Based on the germline V gene, the CDR1 and CDR2 sequences are LGHNA and YSLEER. The CDR3 sequence holds 17 residues, the cysteine and phenylalanine included. Only the CDR3 portion is preserved as DNA: 51 bases, with reading frame beginning at the first base. V lost 0 bases and J lost 2 bases, and the count of bases not matched to a germline gene is 2. Summary of the overall study and its limitations: Contracting CD4+ clones appeared mostly in the CM and EM memory subsets, whereas CD8+ clones were enriched in EMRA. Some responding clones were found in pre-infection memory, which suggests that pre-existing cross-reactive memory T cells took part in the SARS-CoV-2 response. The study covered only a couple of mild cases, and larger cohorts including severe cases with pre-infection samples were considered necessary. SARS-CoV-2 specificity of the second-wave clones peaking on day 37 was not confirmed. Clones contracting from day 15 to 85 had balanced CD4/CD8 phenotypes, while a second wave expanding from day 15 to 37 was biased towards CD4+.

A few counts support this clonotype. Its antigen specificity is not known. No much larger clonotype is one base removed from it; base qualities were not supplied. The instrument given in TCRdb is Illumina NovaSeq 6000. TCRalpha and TCRbeta cDNA libraries were built by 5'RACE with constant-segment primers, adding sample barcodes and unique molecular identifiers. RNA was extracted from every sample with Trizol reagent. Libraries were amplified in two PCR steps, with a second sample barcode and Illumina TruSeq adapters added in the second step. Sequencing of the libraries was done on an Illumina NovaSeq, producing 2 x 150 bp paired-end reads. From the authors' description of their analysis: With migec v1.2.7, reads were demultiplexed and then collapsed into UMI-guided consensus sequences. Using mixcr v2.1.11, the UMI consensuses were aligned to TRA and TRB V and J templates and assembled into clonotypes. Expanded or contracted clonotypes were those called significant by both edgeR and NoisET, with noise models trained on biological replicates. edgeR calls used a false discovery rate-adjusted p below 0.01 and a log2 fold-change threshold of 1. As an exploratory analysis of dynamics, max-normalized trajectories of the 1000 most abundant clonotypes were examined by PCA with hierarchical clustering. Separately sequenced CD4+ and CD8+ repertoires were used to assign the CD4 or CD8 phenotype of responding clones. TCRdb's own reprocessing of the public reads used fastp at Q25 and MiXCR and kept productive beta chains. For every CDR3 protein sequence, its rows merge into one entry that carries the most common genes and DNA. These V and J calls derive from TCRdb rather than the authors' analysis. In all, the sample holds a few hundred thousand distinct CDR3 sequences, and 7% to 10% of those were seen once. The ten largest clones capture around a fifth of the sample.

Rearrangement joined TRBV4-3 to TRBJ2-7, and 15 junctional nucleotides match TRBD2. The receptor's source is a man in his late teens or twenties who had mild COVID-19 (a few samples of this study predate the infection). The sample titles of this study are shuffled in the database, so cell type and time point are left out; the donor was told from shared clones. The sample consisted of PBMCs or a T cell subset sorted from them (not recorded which). The CDR3 amino acid sequence is: CASSQEWTSGGAYEQYF. The sequence in DNA is TGCGCCAGCAGCCAAGAGTGGACTAGCGGGGGGGCCTACGAGCAGTACTTC.